This entry concerns a single TCR beta chain. This CDR3 is 16 amino acids long. After removal of 5 bases from V and 0 bases from J, the junction contained 6 bases not matched to a gene. Germline CDR1 reads SGHAT; CDR2 reads FQNNGV. Healthy donors acted as controls, with matching for age and sex. The CD8+ and CD4+ T cells were negatively isolated, with the TEMRA cells enriched by FACS. These data are taken from a study of CD8 T cells in Susac syndrome. RNA totalling roughly 0.45 to 1 ug underwent reverse transcription with random hexamers. Multiplex immunoSEQ PCR targeted 54 Vbeta and 13 Jbeta TCR beta segments. Each CDR3 protein gets one entry after TCRdb re-called the immunoSEQ multiplex PCR reads with MiXCR. In the table there are 70,000 or so distinct CDR3 sequences, 95% of which are singletons.

Sequenced input: CD8+ T cells from PBMCs. The chain combines TRBV11-2 with TRBJ2-2; 7 positions match TRBD1. The clonotype was recovered from a human donor in good health. The DNA for the CDR3 is TGTGCCAGCAGCACCCGACAGGGAGCGAACACCGGGGAGCTGTTTTTT. This translates into CASSTRQGANTGELFF.